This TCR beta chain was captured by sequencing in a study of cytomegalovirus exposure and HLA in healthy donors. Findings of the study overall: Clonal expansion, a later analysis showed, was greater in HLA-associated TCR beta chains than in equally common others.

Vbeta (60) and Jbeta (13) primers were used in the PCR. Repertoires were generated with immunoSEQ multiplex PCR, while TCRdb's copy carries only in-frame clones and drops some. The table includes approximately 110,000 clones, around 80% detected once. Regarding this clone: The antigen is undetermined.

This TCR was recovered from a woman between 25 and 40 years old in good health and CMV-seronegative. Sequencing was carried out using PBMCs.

The chain's CDR3 is CASSRDRDEPQHF. As DNA, the CDR3 is TGTGCCAGCAGCCGGGACAGGGATGAGCCCCAGCATTTT. The rearrangement uses TRBV7-3 and TRBJ1-5; TRBD1 aligns across 9 bases. Losses at the gene ends were 5 bases for V and 8 bases for J; bases not matched to a gene: 4. This CDR3 region has 13 residues. Germline assignment: CDR1 SGHTA and CDR2 FQGTGA. The full variable domain, with the rest looked up from reference TRBV7-3 and TRBJ1-5, is GAGVSQTPSNKVTEKGKYVELRCDPISGHTALYWYRQSLGQGPEFLIYFQGTGAADDSGLPNDRFFAVRPEGSVSTLKIQRTERGDSAVYLCASSRDRDEPQHFGDGTRLSIL.